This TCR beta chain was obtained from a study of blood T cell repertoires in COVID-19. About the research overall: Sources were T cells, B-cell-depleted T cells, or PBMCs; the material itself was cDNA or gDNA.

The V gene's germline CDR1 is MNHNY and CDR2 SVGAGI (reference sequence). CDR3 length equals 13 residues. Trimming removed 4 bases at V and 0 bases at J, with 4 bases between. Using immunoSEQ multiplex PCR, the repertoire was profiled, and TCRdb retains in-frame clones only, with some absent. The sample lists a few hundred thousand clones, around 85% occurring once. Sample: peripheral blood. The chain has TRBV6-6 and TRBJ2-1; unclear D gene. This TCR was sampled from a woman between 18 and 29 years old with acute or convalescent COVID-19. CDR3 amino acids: CASSSSSYNEQFF. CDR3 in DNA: TGTGCCAGCAGTTCCAGCTCCTACAATGAGCAGTTCTTC.